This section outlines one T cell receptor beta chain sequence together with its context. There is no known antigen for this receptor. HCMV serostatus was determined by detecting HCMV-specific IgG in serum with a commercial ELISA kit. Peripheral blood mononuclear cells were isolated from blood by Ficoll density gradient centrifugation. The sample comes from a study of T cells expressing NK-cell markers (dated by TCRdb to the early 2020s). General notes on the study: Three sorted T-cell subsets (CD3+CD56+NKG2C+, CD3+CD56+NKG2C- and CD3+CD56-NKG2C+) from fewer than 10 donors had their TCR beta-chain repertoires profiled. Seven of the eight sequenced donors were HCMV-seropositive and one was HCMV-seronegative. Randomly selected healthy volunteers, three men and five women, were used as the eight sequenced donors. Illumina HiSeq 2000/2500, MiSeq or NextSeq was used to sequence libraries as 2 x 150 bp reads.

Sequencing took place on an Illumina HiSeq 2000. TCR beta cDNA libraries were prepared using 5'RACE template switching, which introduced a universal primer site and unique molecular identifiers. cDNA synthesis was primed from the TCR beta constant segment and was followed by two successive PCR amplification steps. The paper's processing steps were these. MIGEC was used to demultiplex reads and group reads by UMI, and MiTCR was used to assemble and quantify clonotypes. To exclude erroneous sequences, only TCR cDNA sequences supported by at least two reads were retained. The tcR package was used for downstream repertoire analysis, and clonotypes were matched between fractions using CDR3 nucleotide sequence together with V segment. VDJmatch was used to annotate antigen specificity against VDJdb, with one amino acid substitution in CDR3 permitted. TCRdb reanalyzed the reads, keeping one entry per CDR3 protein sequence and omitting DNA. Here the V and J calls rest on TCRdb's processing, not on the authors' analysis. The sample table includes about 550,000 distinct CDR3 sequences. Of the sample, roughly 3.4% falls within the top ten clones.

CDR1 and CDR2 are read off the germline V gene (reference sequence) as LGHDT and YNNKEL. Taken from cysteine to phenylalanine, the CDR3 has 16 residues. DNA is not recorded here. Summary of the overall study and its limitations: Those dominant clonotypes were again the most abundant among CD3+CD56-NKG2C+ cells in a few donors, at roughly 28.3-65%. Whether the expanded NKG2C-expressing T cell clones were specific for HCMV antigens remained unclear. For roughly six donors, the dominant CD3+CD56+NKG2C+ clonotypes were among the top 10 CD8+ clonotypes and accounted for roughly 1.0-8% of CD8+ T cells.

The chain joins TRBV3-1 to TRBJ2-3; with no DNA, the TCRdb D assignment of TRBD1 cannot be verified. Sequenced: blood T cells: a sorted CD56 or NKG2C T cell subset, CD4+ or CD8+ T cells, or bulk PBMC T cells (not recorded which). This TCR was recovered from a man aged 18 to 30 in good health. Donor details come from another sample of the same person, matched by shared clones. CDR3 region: CASSQAAPQIPDTQYF.